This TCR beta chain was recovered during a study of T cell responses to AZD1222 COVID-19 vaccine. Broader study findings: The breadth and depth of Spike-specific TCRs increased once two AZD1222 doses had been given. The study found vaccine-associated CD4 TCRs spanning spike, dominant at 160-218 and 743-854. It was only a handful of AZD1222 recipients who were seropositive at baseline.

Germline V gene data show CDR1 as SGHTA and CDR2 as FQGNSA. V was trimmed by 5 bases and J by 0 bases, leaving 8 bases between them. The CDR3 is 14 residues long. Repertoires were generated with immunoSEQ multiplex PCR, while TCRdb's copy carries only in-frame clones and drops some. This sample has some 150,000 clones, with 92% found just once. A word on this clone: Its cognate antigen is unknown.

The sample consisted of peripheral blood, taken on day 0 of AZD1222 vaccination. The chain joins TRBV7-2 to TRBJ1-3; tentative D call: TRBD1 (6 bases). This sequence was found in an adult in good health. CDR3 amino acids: CASSLGGSGNTIYF. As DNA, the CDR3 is TGTGCCAGCAGCCTAGGGGGCTCTGGAAACACCATATATTTT.